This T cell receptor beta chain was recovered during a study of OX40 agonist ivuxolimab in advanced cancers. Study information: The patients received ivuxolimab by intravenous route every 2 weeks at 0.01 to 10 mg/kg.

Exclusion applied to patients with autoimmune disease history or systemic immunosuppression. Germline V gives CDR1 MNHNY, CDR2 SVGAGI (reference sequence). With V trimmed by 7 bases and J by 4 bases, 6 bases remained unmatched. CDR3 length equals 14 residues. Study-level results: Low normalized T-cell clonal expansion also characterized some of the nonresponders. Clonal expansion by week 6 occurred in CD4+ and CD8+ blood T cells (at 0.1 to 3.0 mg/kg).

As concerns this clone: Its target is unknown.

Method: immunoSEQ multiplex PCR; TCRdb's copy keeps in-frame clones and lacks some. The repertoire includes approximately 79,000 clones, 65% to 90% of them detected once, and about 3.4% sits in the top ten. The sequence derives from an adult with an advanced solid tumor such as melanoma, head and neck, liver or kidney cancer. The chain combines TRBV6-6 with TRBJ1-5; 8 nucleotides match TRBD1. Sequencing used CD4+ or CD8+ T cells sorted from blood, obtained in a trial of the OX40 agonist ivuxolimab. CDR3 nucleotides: TGTGCCAGCATCGAGCGACAGGGGAATCAGCCCCAGCATTTT. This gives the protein CASIERQGNQPQHF.